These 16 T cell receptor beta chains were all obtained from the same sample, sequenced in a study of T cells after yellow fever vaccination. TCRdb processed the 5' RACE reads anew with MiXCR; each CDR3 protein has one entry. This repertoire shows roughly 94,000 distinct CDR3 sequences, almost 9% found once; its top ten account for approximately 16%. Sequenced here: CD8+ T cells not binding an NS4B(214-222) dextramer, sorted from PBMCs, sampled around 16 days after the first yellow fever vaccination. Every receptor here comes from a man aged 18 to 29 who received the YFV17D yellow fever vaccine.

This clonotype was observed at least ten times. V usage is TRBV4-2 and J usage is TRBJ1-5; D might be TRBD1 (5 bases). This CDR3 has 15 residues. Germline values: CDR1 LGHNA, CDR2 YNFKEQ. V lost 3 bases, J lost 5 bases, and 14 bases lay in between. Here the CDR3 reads CASSHLGGGDQPQHF. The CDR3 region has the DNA TGTGCCAGCAGCCACCTGGGGGGGGGAGATCAGCCCCAGCATTTT.

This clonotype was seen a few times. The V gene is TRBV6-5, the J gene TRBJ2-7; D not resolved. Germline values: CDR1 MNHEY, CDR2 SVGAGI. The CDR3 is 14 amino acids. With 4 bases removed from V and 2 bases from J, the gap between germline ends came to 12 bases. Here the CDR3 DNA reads TGTGCCAGCAGTTCACCCCCACGGGCCTACGAGCAGTACGTC. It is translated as CASSSPPRAYEQYV.

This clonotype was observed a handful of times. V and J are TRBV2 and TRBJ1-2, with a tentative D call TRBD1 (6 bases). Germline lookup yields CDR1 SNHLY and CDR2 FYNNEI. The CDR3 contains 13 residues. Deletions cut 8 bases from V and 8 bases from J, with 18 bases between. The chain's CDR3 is CASGLKGGGGYTF. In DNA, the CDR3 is TGTGCCAGCGGTTTAAAAGGGGGGGGCGGCTACACCTTC.

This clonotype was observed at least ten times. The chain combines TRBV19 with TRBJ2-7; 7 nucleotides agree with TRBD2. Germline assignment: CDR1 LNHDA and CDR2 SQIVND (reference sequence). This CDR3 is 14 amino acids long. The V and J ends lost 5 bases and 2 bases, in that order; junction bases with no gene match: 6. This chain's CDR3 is CASSFASGAYEQYF. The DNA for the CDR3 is TGTGCCAGTAGTTTCGCTAGCGGAGCCTACGAGCAGTACTTC.

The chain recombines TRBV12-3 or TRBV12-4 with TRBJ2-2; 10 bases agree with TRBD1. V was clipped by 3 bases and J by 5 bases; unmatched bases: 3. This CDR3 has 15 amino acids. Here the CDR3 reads CASSFGTGVTGELFF. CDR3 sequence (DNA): TGTGCCAGCAGTTTTGGGACAGGGGTTACCGGGGAGCTGTTTTTT.

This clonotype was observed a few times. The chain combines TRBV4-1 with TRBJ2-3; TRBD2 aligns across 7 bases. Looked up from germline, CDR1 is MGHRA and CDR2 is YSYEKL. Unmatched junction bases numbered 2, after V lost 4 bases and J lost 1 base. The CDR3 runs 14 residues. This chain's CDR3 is CASSRGLGTDTQYF. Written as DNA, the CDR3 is TGCGCCAGCAGCCGCGGACTAGGCACAGATACGCAGTATTTT.

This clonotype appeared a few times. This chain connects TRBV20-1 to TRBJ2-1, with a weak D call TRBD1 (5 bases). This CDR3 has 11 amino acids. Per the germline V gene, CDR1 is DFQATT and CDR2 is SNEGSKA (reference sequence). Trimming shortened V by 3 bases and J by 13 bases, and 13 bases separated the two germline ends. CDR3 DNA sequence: TGCAGTGCTAGGAATAAGGGGAACCAGTTCTTC. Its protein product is CSARNKGNQFF.

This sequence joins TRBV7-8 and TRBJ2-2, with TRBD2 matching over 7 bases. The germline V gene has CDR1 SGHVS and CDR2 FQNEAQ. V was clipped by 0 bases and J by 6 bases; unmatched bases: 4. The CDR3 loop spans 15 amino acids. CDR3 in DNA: TGTGCCAGCAGCTTAGCGCGACTAGCTTCCGGGGAGCTGTTTTTT. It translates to CASSLARLASGELFF.

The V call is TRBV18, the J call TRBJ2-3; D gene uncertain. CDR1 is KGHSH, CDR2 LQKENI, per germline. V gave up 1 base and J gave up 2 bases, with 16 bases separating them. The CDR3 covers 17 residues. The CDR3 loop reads CASSPQALNRPTDTQYF. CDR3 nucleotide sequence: TGTGCCAGCTCACCACAGGCTCTTAATCGACCCACAGATACGCAGTATTTT.

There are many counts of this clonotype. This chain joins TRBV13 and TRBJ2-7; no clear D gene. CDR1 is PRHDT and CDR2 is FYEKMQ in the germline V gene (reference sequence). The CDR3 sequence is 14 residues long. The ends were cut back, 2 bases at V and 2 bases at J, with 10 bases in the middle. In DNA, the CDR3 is TGTGCCAGCAGCTTAAATAACCGACCCTACGAGCAGTACTTC. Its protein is CASSLNNRPYEQYF.

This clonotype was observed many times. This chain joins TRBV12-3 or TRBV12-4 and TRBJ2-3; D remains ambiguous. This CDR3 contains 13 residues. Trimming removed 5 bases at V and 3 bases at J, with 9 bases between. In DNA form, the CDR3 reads TGTGCCAGCAGTAAAGTGGTAACAGATACGCAGTATTTT. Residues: CASSKVVTDTQYF.

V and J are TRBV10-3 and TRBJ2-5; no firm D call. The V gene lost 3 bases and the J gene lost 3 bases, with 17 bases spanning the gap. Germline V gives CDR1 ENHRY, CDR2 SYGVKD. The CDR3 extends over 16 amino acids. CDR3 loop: CAISDALVATKETQYF. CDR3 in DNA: TGTGCCATCAGTGACGCCCTGGTGGCGACAAAAGAGACCCAGTACTTC.

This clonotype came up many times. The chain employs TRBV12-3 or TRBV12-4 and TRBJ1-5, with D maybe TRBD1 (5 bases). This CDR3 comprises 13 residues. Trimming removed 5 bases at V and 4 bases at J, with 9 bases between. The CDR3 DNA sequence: TGTGCCAGCAGTCAGACAGTAAATCAGCCCCAGCATTTT. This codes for CASSQTVNQPQHF.

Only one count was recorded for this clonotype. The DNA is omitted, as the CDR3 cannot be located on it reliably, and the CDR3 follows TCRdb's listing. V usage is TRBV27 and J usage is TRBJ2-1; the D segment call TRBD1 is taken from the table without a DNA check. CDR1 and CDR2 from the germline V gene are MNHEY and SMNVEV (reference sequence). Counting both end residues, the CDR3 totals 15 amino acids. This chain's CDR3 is CASSFLAGDHNEQFF.

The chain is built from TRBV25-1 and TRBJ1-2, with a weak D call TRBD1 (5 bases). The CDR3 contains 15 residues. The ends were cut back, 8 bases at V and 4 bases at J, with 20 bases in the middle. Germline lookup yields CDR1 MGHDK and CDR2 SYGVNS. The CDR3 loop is CASSPGGVGIYGYTF. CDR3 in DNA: TGTGCCAGCTCCCCGGGGGGAGTGGGCATCTATGGCTACACCTTC.

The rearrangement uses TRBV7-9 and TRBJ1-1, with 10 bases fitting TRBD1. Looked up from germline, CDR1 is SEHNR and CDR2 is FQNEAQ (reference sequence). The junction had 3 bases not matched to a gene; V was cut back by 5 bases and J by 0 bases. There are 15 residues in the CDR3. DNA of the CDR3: TGTGCCAGCAGCCCAGGGACAGGGGTGAACACTGAAGCTTTCTTT. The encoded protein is CASSPGTGVNTEAFF.